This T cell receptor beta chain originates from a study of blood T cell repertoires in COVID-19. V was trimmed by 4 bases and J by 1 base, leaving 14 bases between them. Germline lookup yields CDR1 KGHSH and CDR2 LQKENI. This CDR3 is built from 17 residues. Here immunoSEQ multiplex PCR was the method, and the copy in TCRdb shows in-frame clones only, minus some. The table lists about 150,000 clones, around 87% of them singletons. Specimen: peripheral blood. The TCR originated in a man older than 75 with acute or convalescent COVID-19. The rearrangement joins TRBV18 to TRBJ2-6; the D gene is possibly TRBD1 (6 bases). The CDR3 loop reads CASSRNGGASGANVLTF. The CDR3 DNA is TGTGCCAGCTCACGCAATGGGGGCGCATCTGGGGCCAACGTCCTGACTTTC.